The present entry profiles one TCR beta chain with its context. Its target is not known. These data originate in a study of shared clonotypes between healthy human individuals. Study context: Plates per donor: three CD4 naive, three CD4 memory, two CD8 naive, one CD8 memory.

Profiling relied on immunoSEQ multiplex PCR, and the TCRdb table lists in-frame clones only, not all of them. In the table there are 2 million to 2.5 million clones, 85% to 95% of which are singletons. Trimming at V came to 4 bases and at J to 4 bases, leaving 10 bases not matched to a gene. The germline gives CDR1 SGHRS, CDR2 YFSETQ. This CDR3 region has 17 residues. Study results and caveats: Naive subsets generally had larger estimated richness than memory subsets. Only a few donors were included, so the genetic and exposure-history diversity represented was limited.

The material sequenced was naive CD4+ T cells from PBMCs. Stated subset: CD45RA+ positively selected. The V call is TRBV5-1, the J call TRBJ2-3, with TRBD1 identical over 12 bases. The receptor comes from a man in his late teens or twenties in good health. Some clones in this sample may be carry-over from other donors' samples. CDR3 DNA sequence: TGCGCCAGCAGCGCCTACCCGGGACAGGGGGCGTCAGATACGCAGTATTTT. This codes for CASSAYPGQGASDTQYF.